These T cell receptor beta chains were read from a single sample in a study of blood T cell repertoires in COVID-19. Here immunoSEQ multiplex PCR was the method, and the copy in TCRdb shows in-frame clones only, minus some. The sample has fewer than 350,000 clones; 86% are singletons. Input material: peripheral blood. Receptors were obtained from a woman aged 70-85 years with COVID-19, enrolled during active disease. The CDR3 runs from the conserved cysteine through the conserved F or W. The D gene is left open where the match is weak. The listing skips clone size in some rows; elsewhere it reads once, few, many or a size class.

.	.	TRBV27	TRBJ2-7	CASSPLNRQLTYEQYF	TGTGCCAGCAGTCCCCTGAACAGGCAACTTACCTACGAGCAGTACTTC
TRBD1	.	TRBV6-6	TRBJ2-5	CASSYSWDRVEETQYF	TGTGCCAGCAGTTACTCTTGGGACAGGGTGGAGGAGACCCAGTACTTC
TRBD2	.	TRBV4-3	TRBJ2-1	CASSGLAGGRDNEQFF	TGCGCCAGCAGCGGATTAGCGGGGGGGAGGGACAATGAGCAGTTCTTC
.	.	TRBV1	TRBJ2-3	CTSSQESRTRGTNTQYF	TGCACCAGCAGCCAAGAATCTAGAACTAGAGGAACTAATACGCAGTATTTT
TRBD1	.	TRBV2	TRBJ1-6	CASSQTSGTGAPLHF	TGTGCCAGCAGCCAAACGTCCGGGACAGGGGCACCCCTCCACTTT
.	.	TRBV9	TRBJ2-3	CASSVVEGGQDTQYF	TGTGCCAGCAGCGTAGTGGAGGGGGGGCAGGATACGCAGTATTTT
.	.	TRBV5-5	TRBJ1-4	CASSFSTSMGEKLFF	TGTGCCAGCAGCTTCTCGACTTCGATGGGTGAAAAACTGTTTTTT
TRBD2	.	TRBV24-1	TRBJ2-1	CATRPTSGGNEQFF	TGTGCCACCAGACCGACTAGCGGGGGTAATGAGCAGTTCTTC
TRBD1	.	TRBV28	TRBJ1-3	CASSPRTGLSGNTIYF	TGTGCCAGCAGTCCCCGGACAGGGCTCTCTGGAAACACCATATATTTT
TRBD2	.	TRBV13	TRBJ2-3	CASSSRLAESTDTQYF	TGTGCCAGCAGCTCCCGGCTAGCGGAGAGCACAGATACGCAGTATTTT
TRBD2	.	TRBV10-3	TRBJ2-2	CAISQSGGYNGELFF	TGTGCCATCAGTCAAAGCGGGGGGTATAACGGGGAGCTGTTTTTT
TRBD1	.	TRBV5-1	TRBJ2-3	CASSSGQGPDTQYF	TGCGCCAGCAGCTCGGGACAGGGGCCAGATACGCAGTATTTT
TRBD1	.	TRBV24-1	TRBJ1-2	CATSESGQGYGYTF	TGTGCCACCAGTGAGAGTGGACAGGGCTATGGCTACACCTTC
.	.	TRBV29-1	TRBJ2-6	CSVPLTGANVLTF	TGCAGCGTTCCACTAACAGGGGCCAACGTCCTGACTTTC
TRBD2	.	TRBV24-1	TRBJ2-1	CATSDSRGDPRNAYNEQFF	TGTGCCACCAGTGATTCTCGGGGGGACCCACGTAACGCCTACAATGAGCAGTTCTTC
.	once	TRBV5-6	TRBJ2-6	CASSVDTGFGANVLTF	TGTGCCAGCAGCGTGGATACAGGGTTCGGGGCCAACGTCCTGACTTTC
.	.	TRBV9	TRBJ1-3	CASSVYFGNTIYF	TGTGCCAGCAGCGTTTATTTTGGAAACACCATATATTTT
TRBD1	few	TRBV18	TRBJ2-3	CASSPRIGTVSTDTQYF	TGTGCCAGCTCACCACGTATCGGGACAGTTAGCACAGATACGCAGTATTTT
.	.	TRBV7-3	TRBJ2-5	CASSFRAGLQETQYF	TGTGCCAGCAGCTTTCGGGCAGGGCTCCAAGAGACCCAGTACTTC
.	.	TRBV6-5	TRBJ1-2	CASRTWDTNYGYTF	TGTGCCAGCAGGACCTGGGACACGAACTATGGCTACACCTTC
.	.	TRBV7-9	TRBJ1-2	CASSLLQGQGYTF	TGTGCCAGCAGCCTATTACAGGGACAAGGCTACACCTTC
.	.	TRBV27	TRBJ2-7	CASRAMGAGYEQYF	TGTGCCAGCAGAGCCATGGGGGCCGGCTACGAGCAGTACTTC
TRBD1	.	TRBV18	TRBJ1-2	CASSLDRSGYTF	TGTGCCAGCTCACTGGACAGGAGTGGCTACACCTTC
.	.	TRBV7-9	TRBJ1-1	CASDPPGGSTEAFF	TGTGCCAGCGACCCCCCGGGGGGATCCACTGAAGCTTTCTTT
TRBD1	.	TRBV7-9	TRBJ2-2	CASSSQGDTGELFF	TGTGCCAGCAGCTCCCAGGGGGACACCGGGGAGCTGTTTTTT
TRBD2	.	TRBV5-1	TRBJ2-3	CATRLAGGTDTQYF	TGCGCCACCCGGCTCGCGGGGGGCACAGATACGCAGTATTTT
.	.	TRBV19	TRBJ1-1	CASSTLGLNTEAFF	TGTGCCAGTAGTACCCTGGGCTTGAACACTGAAGCTTTCTTT
.	.	TRBV18	TRBJ2-7	CASSPIGLNEQYF	TGTGCCAGCTCACCAATCGGACTTAACGAGCAGTACTTC
TRBD1	.	TRBV5-4	TRBJ2-3	CASSLGSGGGDTQYF	TGTGCCAGCAGCTTGGGTTCAGGGGGTGGAGATACGCAGTATTTT
TRBD2	.	TRBV5-1	TRBJ2-5	CASSWRLAGDQETQYF	TGCGCCAGCTCCTGGAGGCTAGCGGGGGATCAAGAGACCCAGTACTTC
.	.	TRBV15	TRBJ2-7	CATGQVPYEQYF	TGTGCCACCGGGCAGGTGCCCTACGAGCAGTACTTC
TRBD1	.	TRBV2	TRBJ1-3	CASSRTGVERNTIYF	TGTGCCAGCAGCCGGACAGGGGTCGAGAGAAACACCATATATTTT
TRBD1	.	TRBV19	TRBJ2-7	CASSIGRQGASEQYF	TGTGCCAGTAGTATCGGACGACAGGGGGCGAGCGAGCAGTACTTC
.	.	TRBV5-1	TRBJ1-4	CASSPTRGGANEKLFF	TGCGCCAGCAGCCCGACTCGGGGTGGGGCTAATGAAAAACTGTTTTTT
.	few	TRBV6-6	TRBJ1-1	CASGLQGNTEAFF	TGTGCCAGCGGCCTTCAGGGAAACACTGAAGCTTTCTTT
TRBD1	.	TRBV7-3	TRBJ1-2	CASSSDRGTYGYTF	TGTGCCAGCAGCTCGGACAGGGGGACCTATGGCTACACCTTC
.	.	TRBV12-5	TRBJ1-3	CASGLVLEALDTIYF	TGTGCTAGTGGTTTGGTACTTGAAGCCTTAGACACCATATATTTT
TRBD1	once	TRBV9	TRBJ1-2	CASSATGAGYTF	TGTGCCAGCAGTGCGACAGGGGCTGGCTACACCTTC
.	once	TRBV5-4	TRBJ2-7	CASSHEAGSYEQYF	TGTGCCAGCAGCCATGAGGCCGGGTCCTACGAGCAGTACTTC
.	.	TRBV7-9	TRBJ2-7	CASSSSGIYEQYF	TGTGCCAGCAGCTCTTCGGGGATTTACGAGCAGTACTTC
TRBD1	.	TRBV2	TRBJ1-5	CASNGQGSQPQHF	TGTGCCAGCAATGGACAGGGAAGTCAGCCCCAGCATTTT
TRBD1	few	TRBV28	TRBJ1-5	CASSSTGGVNKPQHF	TGTGCCAGCAGTAGTACAGGGGGCGTAAACAAGCCCCAGCATTTT
TRBD1	.	TRBV19	TRBJ2-7	CASSASRDRSYEQYF	TGTGCCAGTAGCGCCTCCCGGGACAGATCCTACGAGCAGTACTTC
.	once	TRBV19	TRBJ1-1	CASKAGEEVNTEAFF	TGTGCCAGTAAGGCAGGGGAAGAGGTGAACACTGAAGCTTTCTTT
.	.	TRBV19	TRBJ1-5	CASKKAGYQPQHF	TGTGCCAGTAAAAAAGCAGGATATCAGCCCCAGCATTTT
TRBD1	.	TRBV19	TRBJ2-7	CASSIGSLGQAEQYF	TGTGCCAGTAGTATAGGCTCTTTGGGACAGGCCGAGCAGTACTTC
TRBD1	.	TRBV2	TRBJ2-4	CASSRNQGALAKNIQYF	TGTGCCAGCAGTCGCAACCAGGGGGCCTTAGCCAAAAACATTCAGTACTTC
.	once	TRBV3-1/TRBV3-2	TRBJ2-4	CASSLRGSKNIQYF	TGTGCCAGCAGCCTTCGGGGATCCAAAAACATTCAGTACTTC
.	.	TRBV10-3	TRBJ1-3	CATASRVTGNTIYF	TGTGCCACCGCGTCCAGGGTGACTGGAAACACCATATATTTT
.	.	TRBV5-6	TRBJ1-2	CASSSPRAGYGYTF	TGTGCCAGCAGCTCCCCCCGTGCGGGCTATGGCTACACCTTC
.	.	TRBV27	TRBJ1-2	CASRVGGGGYGYTF	TGTGCCAGCAGGGTAGGCGGGGGCGGCTATGGCTACACCTTC
.	.	TRBV21-1	TRBJ1-4	CASSKRTGNGESEKLFF	TGTGCCAGCAGCAAAAGGACAGGGAATGGGGAAAGTGAAAAACTGTTTTTT
TRBD2	.	TRBV24-1	TRBJ2-1	CATSRGGAGAIYNEQFF	TGTGCCACCAGTCGCGGGGGGGCGGGGGCGATATACAATGAGCAGTTCTTC
.	.	TRBV6-5	TRBJ1-4	CASTQGQAREEKLFF	TGTGCCAGCACCCAGGGGCAGGCCCGAGAAGAAAAACTGTTTTTT
.	.	TRBV5-1	TRBJ1-1	CASSTGVNTEAFF	TGCGCCAGCAGCACAGGAGTGAACACTGAAGCTTTCTTT
TRBD1	once	TRBV2	TRBJ1-2	CASSEQGASYGYTF	TGTGCCAGCAGCGAACAGGGGGCGAGCTATGGCTACACCTTC